These T cell receptor beta chains were read from a single sample in a study of identifying expanded T cells in peripheral blood. Sequencing was performed with immunoSEQ multiplex PCR; in TCRdb, only in-frame clones are kept and a portion is missing. The repertoire consists of 85,000 to 95,000 clones, with 88% occurring once and the leading ten covering 3.9%. What was sequenced was blood. The source is a person aged 18 to 69 in good health. Both conserved end residues are part of each CDR3. Each record gives: D gene, V gene, clone size, J gene, CDR3 protein, CDR3 DNA. A D gene is named only where the DNA matches it firmly. The size of a clone is reported for some rows only, either as once, few or many, or as a class for expanded clones.

TRBD2	TRBV11-2	.	TRBJ2-5	CASSPRLAGVETQYF	TGTGCCAGCAGCCCCCGACTAGCGGGAGTAGAGACCCAGTACTTC
.	TRBV28	.	TRBJ1-2	CASSTYSTGNYGYTF	TGTGCCAGCAGTACATACTCTACAGGGAACTATGGCTACACCTTC
TRBD2	TRBV7-2	.	TRBJ2-7	CASSSSGGSYEQYF	TGTGCCAGCAGCTCTAGCGGAGGCTCCTACGAGCAGTACTTC
.	TRBV27	.	TRBJ1-1	CASSLFSSTEAFF	TGTGCCAGCAGTTTATTCAGTTCCACTGAAGCTTTCTTT
.	TRBV10-2	.	TRBJ2-5	CASSDSGGETQYF	TGCGCCAGCAGTGATTCCGGGGGAGAGACCCAGTACTTC
TRBD1	TRBV12-5	.	TRBJ2-1	CASGGWDRADNEQFF	TGTGCTAGTGGGGGGTGGGACAGGGCAGACAATGAGCAGTTCTTC
.	TRBV18	.	TRBJ2-1	CASSLGPWVDEQFF	TGTGCCAGCTCACTCGGCCCCTGGGTAGATGAGCAGTTCTTC
.	TRBV20-1	.	TRBJ2-7	CSALGPREQYF	TGCAGTGCTTTGGGCCCGCGGGAGCAGTACTTC
.	TRBV27	.	TRBJ1-1	CATQKNTEAFF	TGTGCCACCCAAAAGAACACTGAAGCTTTCTTT
TRBD1	TRBV30	.	TRBJ1-2	CALLLRGDRGHSYGYTF	TGTGCCTTACTTCTTAGGGGAGACAGGGGGCACAGCTATGGCTACACCTTC
.	TRBV7-9	once	TRBJ2-3	CASILRSLGTDTQYF	TGTGCCAGCATTCTCCGGAGCCTTGGGACAGATACGCAGTATTTT
.	TRBV11-2	.	TRBJ2-7	CASTQGGNLAEQYF	TGTGCCAGCACCCAGGGGGGGAACCTGGCCGAGCAGTACTTC
.	TRBV6-5	.	TRBJ2-3	CASSYLPRERTDTQYF	TGTGCCAGCAGTTACTTGCCTAGGGAGCGCACAGATACGCAGTATTTT
.	TRBV28	.	TRBJ1-4	CASRGHRNEKLFF	TGTGCCAGCAGGGGACATCGCAATGAAAAACTGTTTTTT
TRBD1	TRBV4-3	.	TRBJ2-5	CASSRSLGTGQETQYF	TGCGCCAGCAGCCGATCACTAGGGACAGGTCAAGAGACCCAGTACTTC
.	TRBV6-1	.	TRBJ2-5	CASRQETQYF	TGTGCCAGCAGGCAAGAGACCCAGTACTTC
.	TRBV7-9	.	TRBJ1-3	CASSLALQSRNTIYF	TGTGCCAGCAGCTTAGCATTACAGAGCAGAAACACCATATATTTT
.	TRBV21-1	.	TRBJ2-2	CASSSNRHGELFF	TGTGCCAGCAGCAGCAATAGGCACGGGGAGCTGTTTTTT
.	TRBV9	.	TRBJ1-2	CASSETTRDGDYGYTF	TGTGCCAGCAGCGAAACTACCCGGGACGGAGACTATGGCTACACCTTC
.	TRBV5-1	.	TRBJ1-5	CASSLGPFGSQPQHF	TGCGCCAGCAGCCTCGGACCTTTCGGGAGTCAGCCCCAGCATTTT
.	TRBV14	.	TRBJ2-5	CASSLHWEETQYF	TGTGCCAGCAGTCTACATTGGGAAGAGACCCAGTACTTC
.	TRBV9	once	TRBJ1-5	CASSCRAPQLLNQPQHF	TGTGCCAGCAGCTGTAGGGCTCCTCAACTTCTTAATCAGCCCCAGCATTTT
TRBD1	TRBV15	.	TRBJ1-5	CATSGLQGAGQPQHF	TGTGCCACCAGCGGATTACAGGGGGCGGGACAGCCCCAGCATTTT
TRBD2	TRBV7-8	.	TRBJ2-3	CASSSPSGGASDTQYF	TGTGCCAGCAGCTCCCCTAGCGGGGGGGCCTCAGATACGCAGTATTTT
TRBD1	TRBV5-4	.	TRBJ2-1	CASSPDRGVPSSYNEQFF	TGTGCCAGCAGCCCGGACAGGGGGGTTCCGAGCTCCTACAATGAGCAGTTCTTC
.	TRBV5-1	.	TRBJ2-7	CASSLTLSSYEQYF	TGCGCCAGCAGCCTGACTTTGAGCTCCTACGAGCAGTACTTC
.	TRBV10-3	.	TRBJ2-5	CAISETRQETQYF	TGTGCCATCAGTGAAACTAGGCAAGAGACCCAGTACTTC
.	TRBV7-8	.	TRBJ2-7	CASSTGRAYEQYF	TGTGCCAGCAGCACGGGGAGAGCCTACGAGCAGTACTTC
.	TRBV19	.	TRBJ1-2	CASSLQPGGGGYTF	TGTGCCAGTAGTCTTCAGCCCGGGGGCGGGGGCTACACCTTC
.	TRBV5-4	.	TRBJ2-7	CASSFSSGSYEQYF	TGTGCCAGCAGCTTTTCGTCCGGTTCCTACGAGCAGTACTTC
.	TRBV11-3	.	TRBJ2-3	CASSPGLSTDTQYF	TGTGCCAGCAGCCCCGGACTGAGCACAGATACGCAGTATTTT
.	TRBV7-9	.	TRBJ2-5	CASSSTDMPETQYF	TGTGCCAGCAGCTCCACCGACATGCCCGAGACCCAGTACTTC
.	TRBV5-1	.	TRBJ2-3	CASSQKQGTSTDTQYF	TGCGCCAGCAGCCAAAAACAGGGTACTAGCACAGATACGCAGTATTTT
TRBD1	TRBV5-1	.	TRBJ1-2	CASSLTGTGAEGYTF	TGCGCCAGCAGCTTGACCGGGACAGGAGCTGAGGGCTACACCTTC
.	TRBV30	.	TRBJ1-3	CAWSGRSFSYPGNTIYF	TGTGCCTGGAGCGGACGGTCATTCTCCTATCCTGGAAACACCATATATTTT
.	TRBV27	.	TRBJ2-7	CASKTPYEQYF	TGTGCCAGCAAAACCCCGTACGAGCAGTACTTC
.	TRBV28	.	TRBJ1-2	CASSLQDGSYTF	TGTGCCAGCAGTTTACAGGACGGGAGCTACACCTTC
.	TRBV30	.	TRBJ1-5	CAWSEAGFQPQHF	TGTGCCTGGAGTGAGGCAGGGTTCCAGCCCCAGCATTTT
TRBD2	TRBV4-2	.	TRBJ2-4	CASSQDRSGGLAKNIQYF	TGTGCCAGCAGCCAAGATAGATCCGGGGGGTTAGCCAAAAACATTCAGTACTTC
.	TRBV6-5	.	TRBJ2-7	CAIHPGHILEQYF	TGTGCCATCCACCCCGGGCATATCCTAGAGCAGTACTTC
.	TRBV2	.	TRBJ2-1	CASNPWGPTSEQFF	TGTGCCAGCAATCCGTGGGGGCCCACTAGTGAGCAGTTCTTC
TRBD1	TRBV5-1	.	TRBJ2-7	CASSGQVGYEQYF	TGCGCCAGCAGCGGACAGGTAGGCTACGAGCAGTACTTC
.	TRBV6-5	.	TRBJ1-6	CASSWENYSPLHF	TGTGCCAGCAGTTGGGAGAATTATTCACCCCTCCACTTT
TRBD2	TRBV6-5	.	TRBJ2-5	CASSLLAGEETQYF	TGTGCCAGCAGCCTACTAGCGGGAGAGGAGACCCAGTACTTC
.	TRBV7-2	.	TRBJ2-2	CASSPGLYTGELFF	TGTGCCAGCAGCCCGGGACTGTACACCGGGGAGCTGTTTTTT
.	TRBV7-7	once	TRBJ2-2	CASSSDRPSVGGELFF	TGTGCCAGCAGCTCAGACAGGCCCTCGGTGGGCGGGGAGCTGTTTTTT
TRBD1	TRBV7-6	once	TRBJ1-4	CASSSGTGEEKLFF	TGTGCCAGCAGCTCCGGGACAGGGGAGGAAAAACTGTTTTTT
.	TRBV27	few	TRBJ1-5	CASSTGGRSQPQHF	TGTGCCAGCAGTACGGGGGGACGGAGTCAGCCCCAGCATTTT
.	TRBV7-9	once	TRBJ1-5	CASSSVRGGTNQPQHF	TGTGCCAGCAGCTCTGTAAGGGGGGGTACCAATCAGCCCCAGCATTTT
.	TRBV7-6	.	TRBJ2-7	CASSLDQIYEQYF	TGTGCCAGCAGCTTAGATCAGATCTACGAGCAGTACTTC
.	TRBV4-1	.	TRBJ2-5	CASSQGIGFSSETQYF	TGCGCCAGCAGCCAAGGGATAGGGTTTTCCTCAGAGACCCAGTACTTC
.	TRBV7-2	.	TRBJ2-3	CASSSLGRTTLDTQYF	TGTGCCAGCAGCTCTCTAGGAAGGACTACTCTAGATACGCAGTATTTT
TRBD1	TRBV7-8	.	TRBJ1-5	CASSSRQGSNQPQHF	TGTGCCAGCAGCTCGAGACAGGGTAGCAATCAGCCCCAGCATTTT